This T cell receptor (beta chain) is drawn from a study of blood T cells in healthy people across ages. Regarding the study as a whole: Estimates of total diversity, which came from one million sequenced T cells, were considered to be underestimates.

About this clonotype: The antigen is not known.

Then a second PCR, running about 7 to 11 cycles, was carried out with a sample-barcoded 5' primer and a J-beta primer mix. A minimum of 2.5 million CDR3-containing paired-end reads was obtained for each sample. TCRdb used MiXCR to reprocess the 5' RACE reads, holding one entry per CDR3 protein. Here the sample spans 600,000 to 650,000 distinct CDR3 sequences, roughly 50% being singletons. The clonotype was recovered from a man between 60 and 75 years old in good health. The sequenced sample consisted of blood.

DNA for the CDR3: TGTGCCAGTCAGGGTTCGAACACTGAAGCTTTCTTT. Protein: CASQGSNTEAFF. The chain couples TRBV28 to TRBJ1-1, with D perhaps TRBD1 (5 bases). V was cut by 9 bases and J by 1 base, with 9 bases left in between. CDR3 length: 12 residues. The germline CDR1 and CDR2 sequences are MDHEN and SYDVKM.